This TCR beta chain was identified during a study of beta chain features in type 1 diabetes. Study information: Taken together, all samples contributed more than 90,000,000 examined sorted cells.

CDR1 and CDR2 from the germline V gene are SGHAT and FQNNGV. This CDR3 comprises 15 residues. V dropped 2 bases and J dropped 6; count of bases not matched to a gene: 6. A few counts support this clone. Antigen unknown. A heparinised blood draw that averaged roughly 110 mL was obtained once from each donor. Sorting with CD45RO/CCR7/CD25/CD127/CD95/CD27 yielded naive, central memory, regulatory and stem-like memory CD4+ cells. Expressed TCRB transcripts were sequenced because the entire RNA isolate underwent reverse transcription. The assay was immunoSEQ multiplex PCR, and TCRdb's table has in-frame clones only and misses some. The profile covers some 350,000 clones, with over 8.5% appearing a single time and less than 0.65% taken by the ten largest. General observations from the study: All four CD4+ subsets from Type 1 diabetes patients carried moderately but significantly shorter TCRB CDR3s. It was among patients, rather than healthy donors, that naive, central memory and Treg TCRB repertoires appeared more similar.

The origin of this receptor is a man younger than 40 with type 1 diabetes. The sequenced material came from central memory CD4+ T cells from blood. V is TRBV11-2 and J is TRBJ2-2, with 7 positions matching TRBD1. The CDR3 DNA follows: TGTGCCAGCAGCTTACAGGGGGTAATGGCCGGGGAGCTGTTTTTT. Protein: CASSLQGVMAGELFF.